Presented here are 19 T cell receptor beta chains from one specimen sequenced in a study of graft-versus-host responses after intestinal transplantation. Responders (approximately 200,000, CFSE-labeled) were co-plated with approximately 200,000 irradiated, violet-dye-labeled stimulators. Clones were sequenced by immunoSEQ multiplex PCR, and TCRdb holds only the in-frame ones, with some missing. The table lists 11,000 to 15,000 clones, roughly two fifths of them singletons. The material was alloreactive CD8+ T cells from a mixed lymphocyte reaction culture, obtained before intestinal transplant. Subset reported: CFSE-low proliferating T cells sorted from roughly six-day pre-transplant mixed lymphocyte reaction (GvH or HvG direction). These receptors all stem from a human patient who received an intestinal transplant.

This clone occurred a few times. This chain connects TRBV7-9 to TRBJ2-1; 12 bases are a match to TRBD1. Germline CDR1 reads SEHNR; CDR2 reads FQNEAQ (reference sequence). The V and J ends lost 8 bases and 10 bases, in that order; junction bases with no gene match: 12. The CDR3 sequence is 15 residues long. CDR3: CASGTGTGGGSEQFF. DNA for the CDR3: TGTGCCAGCGGGACCGGGACAGGGGGCGGGTCGGAGCAGTTCTTC.

The chain couples TRBV9 to TRBJ1-4; 7 nucleotides line up with TRBD1. CDR3 length: 17 residues. Germline assignment: CDR1 SGDLS and CDR2 YYNGEE. The V segment lost 3 bases and the J segment 3 bases; nucleotides outside the gene matches: 11. The chain's CDR3 is CASSAENGQAANEKLFF. In nucleotides, the CDR3 is TGTGCCAGCAGCGCTGAAAACGGACAGGCAGCTAATGAAAAACTGTTTTTT.

The chain combines TRBV7-2 with TRBJ1-3; tentatively, D is TRBD1 (6 bases). V lost 2 bases and J lost 5, with 16 bases in between. This CDR3 has 16 amino acids. Germline loops: CDR1 SGHTA, CDR2 FQGNSA. This CDR3 reads CASSLSWQGNRNTIYF. For the CDR3, the DNA is TGTGCCAGCAGCTTATCCTGGCAGGGGAACAGAAACACCATATATTTT.

The genes are TRBV4-1 and TRBJ2-7, with D unclear. The V end lost 4 bases, the J end lost 2 bases, and 21 bases lay between the germline ends. The CDR3 loop spans 17 amino acids. In germline, CDR1 is MGHRA, CDR2 YSYEKL. Here the CDR3 reads CASSPRFQIQPTYEQYF. CDR3 nucleotide sequence: TGCGCCAGCAGCCCCCGGTTCCAAATACAGCCAACCTACGAGCAGTACTTC.

This clone was found a few times. The V call is TRBV4-1, the J call TRBJ2-7; D is possibly TRBD1 (5 bases). V lost 1 base and J lost 3, with 7 bases in between. The germline gives CDR1 MGHRA, CDR2 YSYEKL. The CDR3 has 13 residues. CDR3: CASSQVGDYEQYF. Written as DNA, the CDR3 is TGCGCCAGCAGCCAAGTAGGGGACTACGAGCAGTACTTC.

The V call is TRBV4-1, the J call TRBJ2-3, with a weak D call TRBD2 (5 bases). Germline V gene sequence: CDR1 MGHRA, CDR2 YSYEKL. V dropped 4 bases and J dropped 0 bases, with 14 bases sitting between them. The CDR3 is 16 residues long. The CDR3 loop is CASSLAAAASTDTQYF. In nucleotides, the CDR3 is TGCGCCAGCAGCCTCGCAGCGGCCGCTAGCACAGATACGCAGTATTTT.

CDR3 protein: CAWNSGVNNEQFF. CDR3 coding DNA: TGTGCCTGGAATAGCGGGGTAAACAATGAGCAGTTCTTC. The chain joins TRBV30 to TRBJ2-1; 8 bases are a match to TRBD2. From germline, CDR1 is GTSNPN and CDR2 SVGIG (reference sequence). This CDR3 spans 13 amino acids. Losses at the gene ends were 4 bases for V and 5 bases for J; bases not matched to a gene: 4.

The V gene is TRBV19, the J gene TRBJ2-3, with D perhaps matching TRBD1 (6 bases). The CDR3 runs 13 residues. Germline V gene data show CDR1 as LNHDA and CDR2 as SQIVND (reference sequence). The V gene lost 1 base and the J gene lost 6 bases, with 8 bases spanning the gap. CDR3: CASSIGGPDTQYF. The CDR3 nucleotides are TGTGCCAGTAGTATAGGGGGGCCCGATACGCAGTATTTT.

V usage is TRBV5-5 and J usage is TRBJ1-3; 11 positions match TRBD1. Looked up from germline, CDR1 is SGHKS and CDR2 is YYEKEE (reference sequence). With V trimmed by 3 bases and J by 3 bases, 2 bases remained unmatched. CDR3 size: 15 residues. The CDR3, as DNA: TGTGCCAGCAGCTCGGACAGGGGGCTTGGAAACACCATATATTTT. Amino acid sequence: CASSSDRGLGNTIYF.

This clone appeared a few times. The chain carries TRBV7-9 and TRBJ2-2, with a possible D match to TRBD1 (5 bases). V was shortened by 5 bases and J by 4 bases, with 20 bases between the two germline ends. Per the germline V gene, CDR1 is SEHNR and CDR2 is FQNEAQ (reference sequence). There are 17 residues in the CDR3. The CDR3 spells CASSLPPTGPFTGELFF. Here the CDR3 DNA reads TGTGCCAGCAGCCTACCTCCCACAGGTCCCTTCACCGGGGAGCTGTTTTTT.

The rearrangement uses TRBV28 and TRBJ2-1, with D tentatively TRBD1 (6 bases). CDR1 is MDHEN, CDR2 SYDVKM, per germline. Trimming took 3 bases from V and 4 from J, leaving 16 bases between them. This CDR3 is 16 amino acids long. CDR3 coding DNA: TGTGCCAGCAGTTTTATTCAGGGGAACCTTTACAATGAGCAGTTCTTC. Translating it yields CASSFIQGNLYNEQFF.

This chain connects TRBV28 to TRBJ2-5; 13 bases are a match to TRBD2. CDR3 length: 14 amino acids. CDR1 and CDR2 (germline): MDHEN, SYDVKM. V lost 10 bases and J lost 7; bases outside the gene matches: 9. CDR3 nucleotides: TGTGCCACAGGACTAGCGGGAGAGGGTGGGACCCAGTACTTC. Translating gives CATGLAGEGGTQYF.

The rearrangement joins TRBV14 to TRBJ2-7; perhaps TRBD1 as D (5 bases). The CDR3 totals 13 residues. Germline CDR1 and CDR2: SGHDN and FVKESK. The V and J ends lost 3 bases and 4 bases respectively, with 10 bases between them. In DNA form, the CDR3 reads TGTGCCAGCAGCCACAGGGTTGGTTACGAGCAGTACTTC. It translates to CASSHRVGYEQYF.

The chain links TRBV27 to TRBJ1-5; D unclear. CDR1 is MNHEY and CDR2 is SMNVEV in the germline V gene (reference sequence). This CDR3 comprises 18 residues. V shed 6 bases and J shed 0 bases, with 21 bases lying between them. The DNA for the CDR3 is TGTGCCAGCAGCTTGTCTCCCCCGACACCGTATAGCAATCAGCCCCAGCATTTT. It codes for CASSLSPPTPYSNQPQHF.

This clone was seen only a few times. The rearrangement links TRBV6-5 to TRBJ2-7; perhaps TRBD1 as D (5 bases). The CDR3 runs 14 residues. V was shortened by 5 bases and J by 2 bases, with 13 bases between the two germline ends. Looked up from germline, CDR1 is MNHEY and CDR2 is SVGAGI. The CDR3 region has the DNA TGTGCCAGCAGTCCGACGACAGCTACCTACGAGCAGTACTTC. Protein: CASSPTTATYEQYF.

The chain has TRBV5-1 and TRBJ1-1, with 8 bases identical to TRBD1. The CDR3 runs to 15 residues. V lost 3 bases and J lost 5; bases outside the gene matches: 9. Germline V gives CDR1 SGHRS, CDR2 YFSETQ. The CDR3 region is CASSWGTGAYTEAFF. CDR3 sequence (DNA): TGCGCCAGCAGCTGGGGGACAGGAGCCTATACTGAAGCTTTCTTT.

This chain connects TRBV28 to TRBJ2-7; possible D gene TRBD2, 5 bases. V gave up 2 bases and J gave up 3 bases, with 20 bases separating them. The germline CDR1 and CDR2 sequences are MDHEN and SYDVKM. The CDR3 covers 17 residues. This chain's CDR3 is CASSLPPRRGGDYEQYF. CDR3 in DNA: TGTGCCAGCAGTTTACCGCCTCGGAGAGGAGGTGACTACGAGCAGTACTTC.

The chain couples TRBV11-2 to TRBJ2-7, with D possibly TRBD1 on 5 matching bases. CDR3 length: 13 residues. Between the trimmed V and J ends, which lost 1 base and 6 bases, there was a span of 10 bases. Looked up from germline, CDR1 is SGHAT and CDR2 is FQNNGV. CDR3 in DNA: TGTGCCAGCAGCTTAGTTAGGGGCGTCGAGCAGTACTTC. Translated, it gives CASSLVRGVEQYF.

This clone appeared a few times. The chain uses TRBV11-2 and TRBJ1-2; the D gene is possibly TRBD1 (5 bases). The V and J ends lost 5 bases and 3 bases respectively, with 16 bases between them. The length of the CDR3 is 15 residues. The V gene's germline CDR1 is SGHAT and CDR2 FQNNGV. The CDR3 region is CASSPGGGVDYGYTF. Here the CDR3 DNA reads TGTGCCAGCAGCCCGGGGGGGGGAGTGGACTATGGCTACACCTTC.